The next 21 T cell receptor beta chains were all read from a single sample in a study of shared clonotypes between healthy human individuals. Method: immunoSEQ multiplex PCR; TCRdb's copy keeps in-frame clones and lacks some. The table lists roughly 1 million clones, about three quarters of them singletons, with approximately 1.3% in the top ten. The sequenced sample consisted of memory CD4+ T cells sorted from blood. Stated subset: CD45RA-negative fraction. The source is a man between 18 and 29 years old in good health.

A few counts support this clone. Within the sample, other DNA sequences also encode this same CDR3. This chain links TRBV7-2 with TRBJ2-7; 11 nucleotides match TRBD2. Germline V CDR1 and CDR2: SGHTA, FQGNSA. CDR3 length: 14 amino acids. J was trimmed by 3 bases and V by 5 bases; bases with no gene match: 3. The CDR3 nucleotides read TGTGCCAGCAGCGTCACTAGCGGGAGCTACGAGCAGTACTTC. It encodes CASSVTSGSYEQYF.

The CDR3 DNA reads as TGTGCCAGCAGCCCCCCCCGGGGTCATTTGTCGGACACTGAAGCTTTCTTT. The encoded protein is CASSPPRGHLSDTEAFF. V gene TRBV7-8 combines with J gene TRBJ1-1, with unresolved D. The V end lost 5 bases, the J end lost 3 bases, and 22 bases lay between the germline ends. This CDR3 has 17 residues. CDR1 is SGHVS, CDR2 FQNEAQ, per germline.

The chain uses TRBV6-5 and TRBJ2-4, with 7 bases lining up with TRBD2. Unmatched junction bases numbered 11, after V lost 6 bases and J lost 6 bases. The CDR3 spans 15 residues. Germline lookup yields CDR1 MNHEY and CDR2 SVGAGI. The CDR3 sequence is CASSETSAGLNIQYF. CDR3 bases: TGTGCCAGCAGCGAAACTAGCGCGGGACTAAACATTCAGTACTTC.

The CDR3 region is CASSYDSGSPLHF. In nucleotides, the CDR3 is TGTGCCAGCAGTTACGACTCGGGGTCACCCCTCCACTTT. The chain has TRBV6-6 and TRBJ1-6, with no clear D. V lost 2 bases and J 10 bases, leaving 9 bases between the germline ends. Germline values: CDR1 MNHNY, CDR2 SVGAGI (reference sequence). This CDR3 spans 13 amino acids.

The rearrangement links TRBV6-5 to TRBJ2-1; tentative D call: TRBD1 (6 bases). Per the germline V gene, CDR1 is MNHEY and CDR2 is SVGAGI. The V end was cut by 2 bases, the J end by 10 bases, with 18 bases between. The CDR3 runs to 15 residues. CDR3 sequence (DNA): TGTGCCAGCAGTTACAGGGGTCCAGGGCAGGGGGAGCAGTTCTTC. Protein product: CASSYRGPGQGEQFF.

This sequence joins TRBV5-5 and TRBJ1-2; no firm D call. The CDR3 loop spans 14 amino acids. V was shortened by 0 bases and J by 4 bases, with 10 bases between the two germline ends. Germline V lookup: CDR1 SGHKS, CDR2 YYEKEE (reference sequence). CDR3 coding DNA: TGTGCCAGCAGCTTGGACCCGAGTGCCTATGGCTACACCTTC. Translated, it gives CASSLDPSAYGYTF.

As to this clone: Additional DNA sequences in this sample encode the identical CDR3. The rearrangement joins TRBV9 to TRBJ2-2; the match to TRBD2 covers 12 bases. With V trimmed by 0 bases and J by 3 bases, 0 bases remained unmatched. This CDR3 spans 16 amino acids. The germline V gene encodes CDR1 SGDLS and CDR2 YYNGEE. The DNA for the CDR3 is TGTGCCAGCAGCGTAGGACTAGCGGGGGACACCGGGGAGCTGTTTTTT. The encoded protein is CASSVGLAGDTGELFF.

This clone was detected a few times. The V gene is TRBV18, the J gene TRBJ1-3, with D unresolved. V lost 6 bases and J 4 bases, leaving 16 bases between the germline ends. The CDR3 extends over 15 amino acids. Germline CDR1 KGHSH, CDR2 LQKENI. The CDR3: CASSPNSARGNTIYF. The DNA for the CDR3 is TGTGCCAGCTCTCCCAACAGTGCCCGGGGAAACACCATATATTTT.

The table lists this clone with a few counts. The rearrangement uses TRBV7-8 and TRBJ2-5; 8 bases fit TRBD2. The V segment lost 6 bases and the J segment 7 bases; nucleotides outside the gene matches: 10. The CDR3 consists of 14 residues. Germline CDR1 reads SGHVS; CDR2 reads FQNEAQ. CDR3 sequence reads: CASRPRGGAGTQYF. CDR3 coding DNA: TGTGCCAGCAGACCCCGGGGGGGGGCTGGGACCCAGTACTTC.

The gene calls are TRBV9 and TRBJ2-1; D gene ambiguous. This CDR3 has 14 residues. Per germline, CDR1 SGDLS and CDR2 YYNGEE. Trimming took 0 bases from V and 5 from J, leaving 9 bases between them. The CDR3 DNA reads TGTGCCAGCAGCGTAGATTTGCGGAACAATGAGCAGTTCTTC. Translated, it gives CASSVDLRNNEQFF.

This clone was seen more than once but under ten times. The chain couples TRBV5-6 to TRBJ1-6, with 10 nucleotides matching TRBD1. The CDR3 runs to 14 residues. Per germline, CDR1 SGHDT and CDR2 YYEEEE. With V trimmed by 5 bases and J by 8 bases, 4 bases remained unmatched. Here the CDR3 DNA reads TGTGCCAGCAGGGCCGGGACAGGGGATTCACCCCTCCACTTT. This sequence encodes CASRAGTGDSPLHF.

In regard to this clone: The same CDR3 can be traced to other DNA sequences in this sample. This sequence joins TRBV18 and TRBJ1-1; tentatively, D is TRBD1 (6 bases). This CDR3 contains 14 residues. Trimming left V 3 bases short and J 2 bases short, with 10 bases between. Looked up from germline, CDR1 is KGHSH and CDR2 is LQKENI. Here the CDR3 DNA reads TGTGCCAGCTCACCCTCGACAGGAAACACTGAAGCTTTCTTT. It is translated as CASSPSTGNTEAFF.

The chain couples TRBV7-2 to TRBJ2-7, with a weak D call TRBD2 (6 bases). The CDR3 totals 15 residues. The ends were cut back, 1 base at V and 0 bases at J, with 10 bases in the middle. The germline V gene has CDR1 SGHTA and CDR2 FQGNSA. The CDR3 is CASSLDGSNSYEQYF. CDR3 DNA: TGTGCCAGCAGCTTAGACGGGAGTAACTCCTACGAGCAGTACTTC.

CDR3 loop: CASSDRSNNEKLFF. The DNA of the CDR3 is TGTGCCAGCAGTGATCGCAGTAATAATGAAAAACTGTTTTTT. The chain has TRBV6-1 and TRBJ1-4; D is unclear. The V gene's germline CDR1 is MNHNS and CDR2 SASEGT. The V end was cut by 3 bases, the J end by 4 bases, with 9 bases between. The CDR3 totals 14 residues.

The CDR3 region is CASSLGSKGIGELFF. CDR3 sequence (DNA): TGTGCCAGCAGCCTCGGCTCGAAGGGGATCGGGGAGCTGTTTTTT. The chain uses TRBV6-1 and TRBJ2-2, with D perhaps matching TRBD1 (5 bases). The CDR3 runs 15 residues. Germline CDR1 is MNHNS and CDR2 is SASEGT. V was cut by 6 bases and J by 7 bases, with 18 bases left in between.

This CDR3 is CASSRDRGTEAFF. In DNA form, the CDR3 reads TGTGCCAGCAGTAGAGACAGGGGAACTGAAGCTTTCTTT. The chain uses TRBV28 and TRBJ1-1, with 8 bases identical to TRBD1. The germline gives CDR1 MDHEN, CDR2 SYDVKM. This CDR3 region has 13 residues. V was pared by 5 bases and J by 5 bases, with 4 bases of the junction left unmatched.

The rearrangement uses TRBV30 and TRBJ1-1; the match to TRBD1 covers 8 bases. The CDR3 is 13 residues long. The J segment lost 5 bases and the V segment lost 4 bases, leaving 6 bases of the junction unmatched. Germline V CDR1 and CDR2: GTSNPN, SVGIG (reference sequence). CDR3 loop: CAWTDREVTEAFF. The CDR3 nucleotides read TGTGCCTGGACGGACAGGGAGGTAACTGAAGCTTTCTTT.

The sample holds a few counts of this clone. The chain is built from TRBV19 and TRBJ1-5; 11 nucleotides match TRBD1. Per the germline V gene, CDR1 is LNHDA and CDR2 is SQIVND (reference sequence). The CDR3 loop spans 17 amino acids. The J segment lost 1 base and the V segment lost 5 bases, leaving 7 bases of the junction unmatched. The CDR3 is CASSPGQGAKSNQPQHF. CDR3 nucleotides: TGTGCCAGTAGTCCCGGACAGGGGGCGAAGAGCAATCAGCCCCAGCATTTT.

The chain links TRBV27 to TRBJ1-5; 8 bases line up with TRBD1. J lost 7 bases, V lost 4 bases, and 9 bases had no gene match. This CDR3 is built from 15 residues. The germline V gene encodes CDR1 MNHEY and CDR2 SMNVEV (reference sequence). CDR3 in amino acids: CASSSGGQGRQPQHF. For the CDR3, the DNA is TGTGCCAGCAGTTCCGGAGGACAGGGTAGGCAGCCCCAGCATTTT.

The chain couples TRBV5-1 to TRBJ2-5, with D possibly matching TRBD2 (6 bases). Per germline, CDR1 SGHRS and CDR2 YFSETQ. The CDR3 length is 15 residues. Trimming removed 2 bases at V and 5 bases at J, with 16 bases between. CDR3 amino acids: CASSFDGGKGETQYF. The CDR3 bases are TGCGCCAGCAGCTTTGACGGGGGTAAAGGGGAGACCCAGTACTTC.

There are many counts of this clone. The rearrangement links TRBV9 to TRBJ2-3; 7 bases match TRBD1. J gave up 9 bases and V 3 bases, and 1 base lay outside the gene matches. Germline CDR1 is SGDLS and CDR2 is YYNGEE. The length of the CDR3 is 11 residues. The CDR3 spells CASSEGATQYF. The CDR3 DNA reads TGTGCCAGCAGCGAGGGGGCCACGCAGTATTTT.